The 5 T cell receptor beta chains listed next were all sequenced from one sample in a study of OX40 agonist ivuxolimab in advanced cancers. Clones were sequenced by immunoSEQ multiplex PCR, and TCRdb holds only the in-frame ones, with some missing. This sample has roughly 60,000 clones; approximately 91% occur once, and the top ten carry around 2%. The specimen comprised CD4+ or CD8+ T cells sorted from blood, sampled in a trial of the OX40 agonist ivuxolimab. Receptors were obtained from an adult with an advanced solid tumor such as melanoma, head and neck, liver or kidney cancer.

The chain links TRBV10-2 to TRBJ1-3, with TRBD1 matching 9 bases. The V gene's germline CDR1 is WSHSY and CDR2 SAAADI. The ends lost 6 bases at V and 2 bases at J; junction bases unmatched: 2. The CDR3 consists of 14 residues. The chain's CDR3 is CASSRDRAGNTIYF. In nucleotides, the CDR3 is TGCGCCAGCAGCCGGGACAGGGCTGGAAACACCATATATTTT.

The genes are TRBV4-2 and TRBJ1-4, with 8 bases fitting TRBD1. The ends lost 0 bases at V and 5 bases at J; junction bases unmatched: 5. The CDR3 sequence is 16 residues long. The germline V gene encodes CDR1 LGHNA and CDR2 YNFKEQ. The CDR3 loop reads CASSQDRGQGNEKLFF. CDR3 DNA: TGTGCCAGCAGCCAAGATCGTGGACAGGGAAATGAAAAACTGTTTTTT.

The rearrangement links TRBV27 to TRBJ2-5; D gene ambiguous. The CDR3 spans 11 residues. Germline V gives CDR1 MNHEY, CDR2 SMNVEV (reference sequence). V was cut by 3 bases and J by 3 bases, with 2 bases left in between. The CDR3 loop reads CASSFEETQYF. Written as DNA, the CDR3 is TGTGCCAGCAGTTTTGAAGAGACCCAGTACTTC.

This clone was seen only once. The chain recombines TRBV4-1 with TRBJ1-1, with D unresolved. The germline V gene encodes CDR1 MGHRA and CDR2 YSYEKL. There are 15 residues in the CDR3. The V end lost 1 base, the J end lost 1 base, and 10 bases lay between the germline ends. Here the CDR3 DNA reads TGCGCCAGCAGCCAAGCAACAACGACGAACACTGAAGCTTTCTTT. It specifies CASSQATTTNTEAFF.

The chain recombines TRBV19 with TRBJ2-3, with 12 positions matching TRBD1. In germline, CDR1 is LNHDA, CDR2 SQIVND (reference sequence). Unmatched junction bases numbered 11, after V lost 6 bases and J lost 4 bases. The CDR3 spans 17 residues. For the CDR3, the DNA is TGTGCCAGTAGCCTGGAAACCGGGACAGGGGGCGCAGATACGCAGTATTTT. Its protein product is CASSLETGTGGADTQYF.